The 20 T cell receptor beta chains presented below share a single source sample, sequenced in a study of blood T cell repertoires in COVID-19. Sequencing used immunoSEQ multiplex PCR; TCRdb keeps in-frame clones, though not all of them. The sample shows about 250,000 clones, 85% to 90% of them seen only once. The material sequenced was PBMCs or T cells enriched from blood (not recorded which). These TCRs come from a man in his late teens or twenties who had recovered from COVID-19.

Only one count was recorded for this clone. The chain is built from TRBV19 and TRBJ2-1, with TRBD2 as a possible D gene (5 bases). V shed 3 bases and J shed 2 bases, with 8 bases lying between them. In germline, CDR1 is LNHDA, CDR2 SQIVND (reference sequence). The CDR3 loop spans 14 amino acids. The CDR3 sequence is CASSMERAYNEQFF. DNA for the CDR3: TGTGCCAGTAGTATGGAGAGGGCCTACAATGAGCAGTTCTTC. Together with reference TRBV19 and TRBJ2-1, the CDR3 gives the full variable domain: DGGITQSPKYLFRKEGQNVTLSCEQNLNHDAMYWYRQDPGQGLRLIYYSQIVNDFQKGDIAEGYSVSREKKESFPLTVTSAQKNPTAFYLCASSMERAYNEQFFGPGTRLTVL.

The chain combines TRBV7-9 with TRBJ2-5; perhaps TRBD1 as D (6 bases). Germline lookup yields CDR1 SEHNR and CDR2 FQNEAQ (reference sequence). The CDR3 has 11 residues. V lost 7 bases to trimming and J lost 4 bases, with 7 bases between them. The CDR3 here is CASKGGETQYF. DNA of the CDR3: TGTGCCAGCAAAGGGGGAGAGACCCAGTACTTC.

This clone was seen only once. This chain uses TRBV2 with TRBJ1-2; D is ambiguous. V lost 7 bases and J lost 7, with 13 bases in between. Germline loops: CDR1 SNHLY, CDR2 FYNNEI. There are 12 residues in the CDR3. The CDR3 nucleotides are TGTGCCAGCAATAGCGACATAGGTGGCTACACCTTC. This codes for CASNSDIGGYTF.

For the CDR3, the DNA is TGTGCCAGTAACCCAGGGCCTGGGGCCAACGTCCTGACTTTC. This codes for CASNPGPGANVLTF. This chain connects TRBV19 to TRBJ2-6; TRBD1 might be the D (5 bases). The CDR3 consists of 14 residues. V lost 7 bases and J 2 bases, leaving 9 bases between the germline ends. CDR1 LNHDA and CDR2 SQIVND come from the germline V gene (reference sequence).

The rearrangement links TRBV9 to TRBJ2-3; D possibly corresponds to TRBD2 (5 bases). The CDR3 runs 15 residues. Trimming cost V 2 bases and J 2 bases, with 12 bases left between them. In germline, CDR1 is SGDLS, CDR2 YYNGEE. CDR3 protein: CASSVTGFYTDTQYF. The CDR3 region has the DNA TGTGCCAGCAGCGTCACGGGGTTTTACACAGATACGCAGTATTTT.

The J gene is TRBJ1-4, the V gene TRBV10-3; D gene ambiguous. This CDR3 is 16 amino acids long. The germline V and J ends were trimmed by 2 bases and 7 bases, with 17 bases remaining between them. The V gene's germline CDR1 is ENHRY and CDR2 SYGVKD. CDR3 sequence reads: CAISESGPGPLEKLFF. The CDR3 coding sequence is TGTGCCATCAGTGAGAGCGGGCCAGGCCCGCTTGAAAAACTGTTTTTT.

This chain links TRBV19 with TRBJ2-7; a weak D match, TRBD1 (5 bases). V was pared by 5 bases and J by 3 bases, with 8 bases between. The germline V gene has CDR1 LNHDA and CDR2 SQIVND (reference sequence). There are 12 residues in the CDR3. CDR3 nucleotide sequence: TGTGCCAGTAGTGATAGGGGCTACGAGCAGTACTTC. It encodes CASSDRGYEQYF.

The V gene is TRBV3-1 (or the pseudogene TRBV3-2), the J gene TRBJ1-6; the match to TRBD1 covers 7 bases. In germline, CDR1 is LGHDT, CDR2 YNNKEL (reference sequence). CDR3 length equals 14 residues. V shed 1 base, J shed 10 bases, and the junction held 4 bases outside the gene matches. Here the CDR3 reads CASSQGYRGSPLHF. The CDR3, as DNA: TGTGCCAGCAGCCAAGGATACAGGGGCTCACCCCTCCACTTT.

The V call is TRBV2, the J call TRBJ1-2, with D tentatively TRBD1 (5 bases). Between the trimmed V and J ends, which lost 9 bases and 0 bases, there was a span of 20 bases. The CDR3 is 16 residues long. The germline V gene has CDR1 SNHLY and CDR2 FYNNEI. The CDR3 is CAREGARSTANYGYTF. The CDR3 nucleotides are TGTGCCAGAGAAGGGGCCAGGAGTACAGCTAACTATGGCTACACCTTC.

This clone has only one observation. The genes are TRBV19 and TRBJ1-2; TRBD1 aligns across 9 bases. The CDR3 loop spans 14 amino acids. V trimming: 2 bases; J trimming: 7 bases; junction bases outside the gene matches: 5. Per the germline V gene, CDR1 is LNHDA and CDR2 is SQIVND (reference sequence). CDR3 DNA sequence: TGTGCCAGTAGTATAAACAGGGGGCTGGGTGGCTACACCTTC. Translation: CASSINRGLGGYTF.

The V gene is TRBV12-5, the J gene TRBJ2-3, with TRBD2 identical over 15 bases. Germline V lookup: CDR1 LGHNT, CDR2 FRNRAP. Trimming cost V 3 bases and J 4 bases; bases outside gene matches: 5. This CDR3 is built from 17 residues. This CDR3 is CASGLGGLAGGPDTQYF. The CDR3, as DNA: TGTGCTAGTGGTTTAGGAGGACTAGCGGGGGGGCCAGATACGCAGTATTTT.

The rearrangement joins TRBV7-6 to TRBJ2-1; 7 nucleotides agree with TRBD2. The CDR3 totals 16 residues. Trimming removed 1 base from V and 0 bases from J; junction bases left unmatched: 3. Per germline, CDR1 SGHVS and CDR2 FNYEAQ. Here the CDR3 reads CASSLGGGGSYNEQFF. The CDR3 nucleotides read TGTGCCAGCAGCTTAGGGGGGGGAGGCTCCTACAATGAGCAGTTCTTC.

The V call is TRBV23-1, the J call TRBJ1-5; 8 nucleotides agree with TRBD1. TRBV23-1 belongs to the ORF category, with a function that is uncertain. The V and J ends lost 8 bases and 2 bases, in that order; junction bases with no gene match: 11. The CDR3 runs to 16 residues. The DNA of the CDR3 is TGCGCCAGCTTAGAAAATCCGACAGGGGGCAATCAGCCCCAGCATTTT. It translates to CASLENPTGGNQPQHF.

This clone was detected once. The chain is built from TRBV6-5 and TRBJ1-6; weak D call: TRBD1 (6 bases). Germline CDR1 and CDR2: MNHEY and SVGAGI. This CDR3 has 13 residues. Trimming removed 9 bases from V and 7 bases from J, with 13 bases in between. The CDR3 DNA is TGTGCCAGTCTTGGACAGCGAAATTCACCCCTCCACTTT. Protein sequence: CASLGQRNSPLHF.

The V call is TRBV28, the J call TRBJ2-7, with a weak D call TRBD2 (5 bases). Trimming stripped 8 bases from V and 3 bases from J, with 17 bases between. In germline, CDR1 is MDHEN, CDR2 SYDVKM. CDR3 length: 14 residues. CDR3 sequence: CASLPSSFYYEQYF. CDR3 in DNA: TGTGCCAGCTTGCCTAGCTCCTTTTACTACGAGCAGTACTTC.

This chain joins TRBV6-1 and TRBJ1-2; TRBD1 matches at 8 bases. The germline gives CDR1 MNHNS, CDR2 SASEGT. This CDR3 comprises 16 residues. The V and J ends lost 4 bases and 7 bases, in that order; junction bases with no gene match: 14. CDR3 DNA sequence: TGTGCCAGCAGTGGACCCAGGACAGGGATATTGGGTGGCTACACCTTC. Translation gives CASSGPRTGILGGYTF.

This chain links TRBV10-2 with TRBJ1-6; the match to TRBD1 covers 8 bases. CDR3 size: 14 residues. Looked up from germline, CDR1 is WSHSY and CDR2 is SAAADI. V shed 6 bases, J shed 5 bases, and the junction held 3 bases outside the gene matches. The CDR3 spells CASRRTGNNSPLHF. The CDR3 DNA sequence: TGCGCCAGCAGAAGGACAGGGAATAATTCACCCCTCCACTTT.

This clone has only one observation. The chain recombines TRBV27 with TRBJ1-5; D possibly corresponds to TRBD1 (6 bases). There are 14 residues in the CDR3. Germline V CDR1 and CDR2: MNHEY, SMNVEV (reference sequence). V was shortened by 5 bases and J by 3 bases, with 11 bases between the two germline ends. This CDR3 is CASSKTGNNQPQHF. In DNA form, the CDR3 reads TGTGCCAGCAGTAAGACAGGAAACAATCAGCCCCAGCATTTT.

The rearrangement links TRBV24-1 to TRBJ2-1; D may be TRBD2 (6 bases). The CDR3 consists of 15 residues. Trimming shortened V by 1 base and J by 4 bases, and 10 bases separated the two germline ends. CDR1 and CDR2 (germline): KGHDR, SFDVKD. The CDR3: CATSDFGTRYNEQFF. The CDR3 bases are TGTGCCACCAGTGATTTCGGGACTCGTTACAATGAGCAGTTCTTC.

The V call is TRBV7-8, the J call TRBJ2-1, with a possible D match to TRBD2 (6 bases). The V end lost 1 base, the J end lost 8 bases, and 24 bases lay between the germline ends. In germline, CDR1 is SGHVS, CDR2 FQNEAQ. This CDR3 region has 18 residues. The CDR3, as DNA: TGTGCCAGCAGCTTAGAGGTGCCGGGCGGGGCCCTTACGGATGAGCAGTTCTTC. It codes for CASSLEVPGGALTDEQFF.